The T cell receptor (beta chain) under discussion was sequenced for a study of blood T cell repertoires in COVID-19. Study-wide context: Samples of COVID-19 (acute and convalescent) were obtained from the United States, Italy and Spain. T cells, B-cell-depleted T cells, or PBMCs supplied cDNA or gDNA.

Germline lookup yields CDR1 SGHTA and CDR2 FQGNSA. The CDR3 runs to 15 residues. J lost 5 bases, V lost 3 bases, and 6 bases had no gene match. Original processing methods: Reference gene primer amplification gave estimated nucleated cell counts. The repertoire was sequenced with immunoSEQ multiplex PCR; TCRdb's copy has only in-frame clones and lacks some. V and J calls and clone size come straight from that table; D and trimming were deduced from the DNA. Of around 170,000 clones listed, 85% to 90% are singletons. The V gene is TRBV7-2, the J gene TRBJ2-1; 8 bases map to TRBD1. The receptor's source is a woman in her seventies with acute or convalescent COVID-19. Specimen: peripheral blood. The DNA for the CDR3 is TGTGCCAGCAGCTTCACGGGACAGGCTAACAATGAGCAGTTCTTC. Protein sequence: CASSFTGQANNEQFF.